Presented here are 6 T cell receptor beta chains from one specimen sequenced in a study of regulatory T cells in long-lasting Graves disease. Time point of the sample: newly diagnosed GD, antithyroid drugs for less than 3 months. Making the TCR library involved RNA that had been extracted from PBMCs. Arm-PCR with iRepertoire HTBI primers amplified the CDR3 regions for these TCR beta libraries. Each CDR3 protein gets one entry after TCRdb re-called the multiplex PCR reads with MiXCR. This sample has approximately 350,000 distinct CDR3 sequences, with approximately 10% found just once. The same specimen was also included in a second study, on T cells in Graves' hyperthyroidism and ophthalmopathy.

The input for sequencing was peripheral blood mononuclear cells (PBMCs), taken at new diagnosis, from a patient treated with antithyroid drugs. The receptors were gathered from a young woman with Graves disease.

The table lists this clonotype with many counts. The V gene is TRBV11-2, the J gene TRBJ2-2, with D uncertain. Trimming pared 1 base from V and 6 bases from J, leaving 12 bases between. The CDR3 is 15 residues long. The germline V gene encodes CDR1 SGHAT and CDR2 FQNNGV. In nucleotides, the CDR3 is TGTGCCAGCAGCTTAGGGGTTATGAAGGCCGGGGAGCTGTTTTTT. It specifies CASSLGVMKAGELFF. Filled out from reference TRBV11-2 and TRBJ2-2, the complete variable domain reads EAGVAQSPRYKIIEKRQSVAFWCNPISGHATLYWYQQILGQGPKLLIQFQNNGVVDDSQLPKDRFSAERLKGVDSTLKIQPAKLEDSAVYLCASSLGVMKAGELFFGEGSRLTVL.

The V gene is TRBV6-2 or TRBV6-3, the J gene TRBJ2-3, with D unresolved. CDR1 and CDR2 (germline): MNHEY, SVGEGT. The CDR3 consists of 14 residues. Trimming left V 4 bases short and J 9 bases short, with 17 bases between. Here the CDR3 reads CASSFFRRIRTQYF. The CDR3 nucleotides are TGTGCCAGCAGTTTCTTCAGGAGAATAAGGACGCAGTATTTT.

Details on this clonotype: A much larger clone is a single base away; this may be a read error. This chain links TRBV7-2 with TRBJ2-7, with D possibly being TRBD1 (5 bases). Germline lookup yields CDR1 SGHTA and CDR2 FQGNSA. The ends were cut back, 5 bases at V and 4 bases at J, with 15 bases in the middle. CDR3 size: 14 residues. The CDR3 DNA reads as TGTACCAGCAGCCCCGACAGCGAATATTACGAGCAGTACTTC. It yields the protein CTSSPDSEYYEQYF.

V gene TRBV29-1 combines with J gene TRBJ1-2; a possible D gene is TRBD1 (6 bases). CDR3 length equals 12 residues. With 6 bases removed from V and 8 bases from J, the gap between germline ends came to 16 bases. Germline-derived CDR1 and CDR2 are SQVTM and ANQGSEA. The CDR3 DNA reads as TGCAGCGTCTTTAGGGGGTCGAGGGGCTACACCTTC. This translates into CSVFRGSRGYTF.

This clonotype occurred many times. The CDR3 DNA reads as TGTGCCACTGAATTTGGGGCGTACAATGAGCAGTTCTTC. This encodes CATEFGAYNEQFF. J is TRBJ2-1 and V is TRBV7-9; weak D call: TRBD1 (5 bases). Germline V gene data show CDR1 as SEHNR and CDR2 as FQNEAQ (reference sequence). Trimming took off 10 bases at V and 4 bases at J, with 14 bases between the two ends. This CDR3 has 13 amino acids.

This chain joins TRBV7-9 and TRBJ2-3, with TRBD1 matching over 9 bases. J gave up 7 bases and V 5 bases, and 10 bases lay outside the gene matches. The CDR3 spans 15 residues. Germline-derived CDR1 and CDR2 are SEHNR and FQNEAQ (reference sequence). The chain's CDR3 is CASSETGGLGNTQYF. CDR3 DNA: TGTGCCAGCAGCGAAACAGGGGGCTTGGGGAATACGCAGTATTTT. Full variable domain (outside the CDR3, taken from reference TRBV7-9 and TRBJ2-3): DTGVSQNPRHKITKRGQNVTFRCDPISEHNRLYWYRQTLGQGPEFLTYFQNEAQLEKSRLLSDRFSAERPKGSFSTLEIQRTEQGDSAMYLCASSETGGLGNTQYFGPGTRLTVL.